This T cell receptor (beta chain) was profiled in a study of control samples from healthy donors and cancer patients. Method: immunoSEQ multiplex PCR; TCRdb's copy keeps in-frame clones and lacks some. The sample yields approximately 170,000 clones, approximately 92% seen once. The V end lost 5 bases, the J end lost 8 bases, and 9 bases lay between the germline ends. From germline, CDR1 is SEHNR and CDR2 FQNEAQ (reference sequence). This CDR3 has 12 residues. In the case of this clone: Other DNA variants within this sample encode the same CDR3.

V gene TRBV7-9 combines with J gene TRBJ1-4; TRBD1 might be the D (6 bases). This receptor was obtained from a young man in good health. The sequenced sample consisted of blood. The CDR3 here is CASSPRGEKLFF. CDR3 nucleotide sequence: TGTGCCAGCAGCCCCAGGGGCGAAAAACTGTTTTTT. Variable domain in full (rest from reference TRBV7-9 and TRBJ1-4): DTGVSQNPRHKITKRGQNVTFRCDPISEHNRLYWYRQTLGQGPEFLTYFQNEAQLEKSRLLSDRFSAERPKGSFSTLEIQRTEQGDSAMYLCASSPRGEKLFFGSGTQLSVL.